The 5 T cell receptor beta chains below all came from one sample that was sequenced in a study of CD8 T cells in ankylosing spondylitis. TCRdb analysed the 5' RACE reads with MiXCR anew, one entry per CDR3 protein. The sample has about 130,000 distinct CDR3 sequences; 7% to 8% are singletons. Sequences were obtained from blood, either unsorted or a sorted T cell fraction (not recorded which). These receptors all come from a female donor with ankylosing spondylitis or in good health (not recorded which).

The V call is TRBV6-2 or TRBV6-3, the J call TRBJ2-5; D not certain. Germline V gives CDR1 MNHEY, CDR2 SVGEGT. The CDR3 runs to 15 residues. V lost 0 bases to trimming and J lost 5 bases, with 13 bases between them. The CDR3 sequence: CASSYSVEWLETQYF. The CDR3 DNA sequence: TGTGCCAGCAGTTACTCGGTCGAATGGCTGGAGACCCAGTACTTC.

The table lists this clonotype with many counts. The genes are TRBV15 and TRBJ2-5; possibly TRBD2 for D (5 bases). CDR1 and CDR2 (germline): LNHNV, YYDKDF (reference sequence). V lost 1 base and J lost 4, with 13 bases in between. There are 15 residues in the CDR3. CDR3 nucleotide sequence: TGTGCCACCAGCAGAGTGGGCGGGTCTAGAGAGACCCAGTACTTC. This codes for CATSRVGGSRETQYF.

This chain links TRBV29-1 with TRBJ2-2; 8 nucleotides match TRBD1. Per the germline V gene, CDR1 is SQVTM and CDR2 is ANQGSEA. With V trimmed by 3 bases and J by 7 bases, 10 bases remained unmatched. The CDR3 spans 15 residues. This CDR3 reads CSVDPIGTGGGELFF. CDR3 sequence (DNA): TGCAGCGTTGACCCCATCGGGACAGGAGGCGGGGAGCTGTTTTTT.

The sample holds many counts of this clonotype. The J gene is TRBJ2-7, the V gene TRBV3-1, with D possibly being TRBD1 (5 bases). Germline-derived CDR1 and CDR2 are LGHDT and YNNKEL (reference sequence). The V end lost 0 bases, the J end lost 1 base, and 10 bases lay between the germline ends. This CDR3 region has 15 residues. The CDR3 DNA sequence: TGTGCCAGCAGCCAAGATAACACAGGTTCCTACGAGCAGTACTTC. This translates into CASSQDNTGSYEQYF.

Comment on this clonotype: Since a much larger clone is just one base distant, this may be a read error. The chain recombines TRBV2 with TRBJ2-1, with 8 bases lining up with TRBD1. CDR1 and CDR2 (germline): SNHLY, FYNNEI. The CDR3 has 18 amino acids. The DNA of the CDR3 is TGTGCCTGCAGTTTTATCATAGGAGGGCAGGGGGCTATGAATGAGCAGTTCTTC. It yields the protein CACSFIIGGQGAMNEQFF.